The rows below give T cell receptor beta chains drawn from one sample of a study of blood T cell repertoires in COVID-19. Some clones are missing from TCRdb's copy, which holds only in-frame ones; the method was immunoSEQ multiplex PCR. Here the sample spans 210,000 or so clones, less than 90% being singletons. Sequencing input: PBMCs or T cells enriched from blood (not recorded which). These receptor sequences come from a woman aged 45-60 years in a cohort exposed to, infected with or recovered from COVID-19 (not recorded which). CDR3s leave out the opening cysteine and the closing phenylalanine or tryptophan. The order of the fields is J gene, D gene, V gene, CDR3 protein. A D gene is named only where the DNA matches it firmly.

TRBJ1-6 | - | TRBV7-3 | ASSSTGPNSPLH
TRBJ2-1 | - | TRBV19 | ATKGVSSYNEQF
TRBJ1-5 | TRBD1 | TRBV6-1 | ASSEGSDRGGGQPQH
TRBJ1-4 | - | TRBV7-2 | ASSSSNTHRNVGKLF
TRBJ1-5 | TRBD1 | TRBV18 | ASSPGQGGNQPQH
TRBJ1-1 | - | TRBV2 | ASSATQMNTEAF
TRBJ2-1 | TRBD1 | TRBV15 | ATSRGIRSGTGFSEQF
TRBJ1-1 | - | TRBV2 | ASSGPGPWDF
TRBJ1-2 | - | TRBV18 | ASSTNQDYGYT
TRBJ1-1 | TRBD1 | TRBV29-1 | SATSGGGTEAF
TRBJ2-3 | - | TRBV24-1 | ATSDRYFTDTQY
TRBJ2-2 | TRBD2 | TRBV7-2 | ASSLEWAGVTGELF
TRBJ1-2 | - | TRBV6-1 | ASSEAYGGANYGYT
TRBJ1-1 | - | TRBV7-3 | ASSLIRTEAF
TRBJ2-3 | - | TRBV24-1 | ATSGGQGRSTDTQY
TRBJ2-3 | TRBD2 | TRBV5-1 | ASMGLDTDTQY
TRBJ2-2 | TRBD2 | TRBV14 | ASSRTSGFTGELF
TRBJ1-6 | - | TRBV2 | ASLWEGGNSPLH
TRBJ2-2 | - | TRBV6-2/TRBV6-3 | ASSPTRETGELF
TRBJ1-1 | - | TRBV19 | ASSTVRGTEAF
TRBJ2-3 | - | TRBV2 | AGDGQSFTDTQY
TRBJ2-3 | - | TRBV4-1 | ASSNRADTQY
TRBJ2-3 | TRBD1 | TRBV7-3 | ASSTGTGGLDTQY
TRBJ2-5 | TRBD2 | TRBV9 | ASSIAGGRETQY
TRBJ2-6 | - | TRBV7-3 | ASGTGVPGANVLT
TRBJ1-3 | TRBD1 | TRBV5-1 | ASSLGDRLSSGNTIY
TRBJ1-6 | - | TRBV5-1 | ASRQETNSPLH
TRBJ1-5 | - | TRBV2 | ASSPGENQPQH
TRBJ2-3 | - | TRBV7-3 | ASSPREADTQY
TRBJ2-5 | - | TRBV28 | ASSPGTILQETQY